A selection of T cell receptor beta chains follows, all from one sample in a study of shared clonotypes between healthy human individuals. Sequencing used immunoSEQ multiplex PCR; TCRdb keeps in-frame clones, though not all of them. The data hold roughly 2.1 million clones, with 93% observed a single time. Source material: naive CD8+ T cells from PBMCs. The receptor source for this set is a man aged 18 to 30 in good health. Some clones in this sample may be carry-over from other donors' samples. Both conserved end residues are part of each CDR3. Fields, in order: J gene, V gene, CDR3 length, CDR3 protein.

TRBJ2-7 TRBV7-9 18 CASSLGGGTSGPSYEQYF
TRBJ2-1 TRBV19 13 CASSIGPYNEQFF
TRBJ2-3 TRBV7-9 14 CASSLSGSTDTQYF
TRBJ2-7 TRBV2 15 CASSRKGTRSYEQYF
TRBJ2-3 TRBV4-3 16 CASSQLSRQSTDTQYF
TRBJ2-2 TRBV7-3 17 CASSLEGRGVVTGELFF
TRBJ2-1 TRBV7-2 17 CASSWGTSGRDYNEQFF
TRBJ1-2 TRBV28 14 CASNVRSTGYGYTF
TRBJ2-2 TRBV29-1 13 CSARTSESGELFF
TRBJ2-1 TRBV9 12 CASSPTDNEQFF
TRBJ2-7 TRBV19 14 CASSIIPRAGEQYF
TRBJ1-4 TRBV7-9 16 CASSLAIRQLNEKLFF
TRBJ2-3 TRBV28 17 CASSPWIGDGSPDTQYF
TRBJ2-3 TRBV28 17 CASSFPLTPTERDTQYF
TRBJ2-1 TRBV11-1 16 CASSSKRDPRADEQFF
TRBJ1-1 TRBV4-3 11 CASSQGESAFF
TRBJ2-3 TRBV11-2 17 CASSLHTSGSLADTQYF
TRBJ1-1 TRBV2 16 CASSEGAANSGSEAFF
TRBJ2-7 TRBV29-1 13 CSVGTGSSYEQYF
TRBJ1-1 TRBV27 14 CASSWGQGLTEAFF
TRBJ2-5 TRBV27 15 CASSLTSGRQETQYF
TRBJ2-1 TRBV28 15 CASSFDPSSYNEQFF
TRBJ1-4 TRBV7-8 13 CASSLNPNEKLFF
TRBJ2-5 TRBV20-1 11 CSARDLKTQYF
TRBJ2-1 TRBV7-9 15 CASSPRDIRNNEQFF
TRBJ1-1 TRBV27 16 CASSSLLQGMGTEAFF
TRBJ2-7 TRBV27 14 CASSSGLASYEQYF
TRBJ1-5 TRBV4-1 14 CASSEERGWQPQHF
TRBJ1-1 TRBV28 15 CASSPPLQFGTEAFF
TRBJ2-1 TRBV28 16 CASSFGFKGGHNEQFF
TRBJ1-2 TRBV11-1 13 CASTPGQGYGYTF
TRBJ2-5 TRBV7-9 16 CASSLTTGEKWETQYF
TRBJ2-7 TRBV2 13 CASRASVEYEQYF
TRBJ2-7 TRBV5-5 13 CASRGGSSYEQYF
TRBJ1-2 TRBV7-9 13 CASSFSEGYGYTF
TRBJ1-3 TRBV28 16 CASSSSDVSSGNTIYF
TRBJ1-2 TRBV29-1 12 CSVGSGGGGYAF
TRBJ1-1 TRBV7-9 14 CASSFSIGGTEAFF
TRBJ2-7 TRBV9 13 CASSAGLAPEQYF
TRBJ2-7 TRBV10-2 14 CASSEGLADYEQYF
. TRBV6-1 14 CASSEVSVKYEQYF
TRBJ1-2 TRBV19 13 CASSISRTYGYTF